Shown below are 2 T cell receptor beta chains from a single sample sequenced in a study of molecular identifiers for immune sequencing clone quantification. TCRdb independently ran MiXCR on the PCR reads; one entry per CDR3 protein. The table records about 500,000 distinct CDR3 sequences, about 20% of them present only once. The sequencing input was naive CD8+ T cells from blood, with Jurkat cell RNA spiked in. The subset here: FACS-sorted CD8+CD4-CCR7+CD45RA+ naive T cells. The source of these receptors is a human donor in good health. Some libraries in this study had Jurkat cell RNA spiked in.

The CDR3 DNA is TGTGCCACCAGTGACCAGGGAGGCACTGAAGCTTTCTTT. It yields the protein CATSDQGGTEAFF. This chain links TRBV24-1 with TRBJ1-1, with D maybe TRBD1 (5 bases). Trimming shortened V by 4 bases and J by 4 bases, and 9 bases separated the two germline ends. The CDR3 is 13 amino acids. From germline, CDR1 is KGHDR and CDR2 SFDVKD.

This clonotype came up a few times. The chain joins TRBV10-2 to TRBJ1-2; D not certain. Germline CDR1 WSHSY, CDR2 SAAADI. V lost 1 base and J 2 bases, leaving 14 bases between the germline ends. This CDR3 is 16 amino acids long. The CDR3 sequence: CASSEFLDWANYGYTF. The CDR3 DNA follows: TGCGCCAGCAGTGAGTTTCTTGACTGGGCGAACTATGGCTACACCTTC.